This T cell receptor (beta chain) was profiled in a study of persistence of HIV-infected CD4 T cells. Whole-study context: A median of approximately eight years of suppressive ART preceded sampling. Findings of the study overall: Antigen-responding cells were enriched for degenerate expanded CDR3beta sequences.

Overlapping HIV-1 Gag 15-mer peptides at around 1 ug per peptide per mL were used. Responding CD4+ T cells were sorted by upregulation of both CD40 ligand and CD69. The CDR3 runs to 15 residues. Germline CDR1 MDHEN, CDR2 SYDVKM. V lost 5 bases, J lost 7 bases, and 18 bases lay in between. The libraries were made with immunoSEQ version 4 in survey mode. The table came from immunoSEQ multiplex PCR; TCRdb's copy has only in-frame clones and leaves some out. The sample includes fewer than 15,000 clones, about 70% of them seen just once. On this clone itself: Its target is not known.

The TCR comes from an adult man with HIV who was CMV-seropositive. The chain joins TRBV28 to TRBJ2-1; D is possibly TRBD2 (6 bases). This specimen consisted of CD4+ T cells sorted from PBMCs after roughly 18-hour stimulation, obtained from a patient who received antiretroviral therapy. CDR3 bases: TGTGCCAGCAGTGCCCTCAGCGGGTGGGGGAATGAGCAGTTCTTC. This sequence encodes CASSALSGWGNEQFF.